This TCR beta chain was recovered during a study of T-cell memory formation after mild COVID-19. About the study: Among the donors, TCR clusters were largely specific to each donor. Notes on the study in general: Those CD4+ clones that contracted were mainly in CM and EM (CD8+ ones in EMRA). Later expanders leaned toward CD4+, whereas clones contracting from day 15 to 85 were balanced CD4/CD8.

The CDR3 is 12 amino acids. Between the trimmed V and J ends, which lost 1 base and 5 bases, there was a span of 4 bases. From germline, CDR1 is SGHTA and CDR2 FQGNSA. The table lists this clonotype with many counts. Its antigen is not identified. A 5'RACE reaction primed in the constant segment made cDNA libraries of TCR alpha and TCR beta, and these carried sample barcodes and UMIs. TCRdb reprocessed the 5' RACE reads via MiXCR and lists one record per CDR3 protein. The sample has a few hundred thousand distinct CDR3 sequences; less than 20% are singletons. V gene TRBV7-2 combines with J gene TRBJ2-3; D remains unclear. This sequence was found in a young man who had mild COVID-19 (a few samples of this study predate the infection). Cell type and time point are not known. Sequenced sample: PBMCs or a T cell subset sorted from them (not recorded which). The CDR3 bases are TGTGCCAGCAGCTTAGTAATAGATACGCAGTATTTT. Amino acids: CASSLVIDTQYF.